This passage covers 3 T cell receptor beta chains from one sample sequenced in a study of CD8 T cells in Susac syndrome. Roughly 0.45 to 1 ug RNA was reverse transcribed with random hexamers. One entry per CDR3 protein, called by TCRdb with MiXCR from the immunoSEQ multiplex PCR reads. The sample lists 180,000 or so distinct CDR3 sequences; approximately 95% were seen once. The source material was CD4+ T cells from PBMCs. All receptors come from a human donor in good health.

The chain recombines TRBV29-1 with TRBJ2-7; D could derive from TRBD1 or TRBD2 (5 bases each). This CDR3 region has 13 residues. Germline V gene data show CDR1 as SQVTM and CDR2 as ANQGSEA. The V and J ends lost 6 bases and 6 bases respectively, with 18 bases between them. CDR3 region: CSVGDRPPLEQYF. The CDR3 DNA is TGCAGCGTAGGGGACCGGCCCCCTCTCGAGCAGTACTTC.

This CDR3 is CAWIRKAGGGYNEQFF. The CDR3 nucleotides are TGTGCCTGGATCCGGAAAGCGGGAGGGGGCTACAATGAGCAGTTCTTC. The gene calls are TRBV30 and TRBJ2-1, with 10 bases identical to TRBD2. V lost 4 bases, J lost 3 bases, and 9 bases stayed unmatched. CDR1 GTSNPN and CDR2 SVGIG come from the germline V gene (reference sequence). This CDR3 comprises 16 residues.

The rearrangement links TRBV15 to TRBJ1-5; D is perhaps TRBD1 (5 bases). This CDR3 spans 16 amino acids. CDR1 is LNHNV and CDR2 is YYDKDF in the germline V gene (reference sequence). Trimming cost V 1 base and J 6 bases, with 16 bases left between them. In DNA, the CDR3 is TGTGCCACCAGCAGAGCACCGCCGGGGGGGACTCAGCCCCAGCATTTT. Its translation is CATSRAPPGGTQPQHF.